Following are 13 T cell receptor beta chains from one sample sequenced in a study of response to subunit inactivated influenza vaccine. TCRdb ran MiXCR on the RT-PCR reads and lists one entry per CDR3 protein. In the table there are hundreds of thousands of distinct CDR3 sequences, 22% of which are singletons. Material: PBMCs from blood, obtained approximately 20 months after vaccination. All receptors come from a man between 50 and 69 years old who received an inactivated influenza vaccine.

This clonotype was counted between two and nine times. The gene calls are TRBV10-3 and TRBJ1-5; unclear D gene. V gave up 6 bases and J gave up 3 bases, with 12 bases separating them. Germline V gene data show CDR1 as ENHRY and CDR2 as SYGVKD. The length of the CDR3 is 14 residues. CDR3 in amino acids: CAISGDGPNQPQHF. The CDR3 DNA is TGTGCCATCAGCGGAGACGGCCCCAATCAGCCCCAGCATTTT.

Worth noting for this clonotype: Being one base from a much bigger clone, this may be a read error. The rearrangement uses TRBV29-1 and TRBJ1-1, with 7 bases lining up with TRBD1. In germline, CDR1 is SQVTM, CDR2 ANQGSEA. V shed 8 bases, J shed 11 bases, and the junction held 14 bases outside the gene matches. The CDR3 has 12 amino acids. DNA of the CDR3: TGCAGCAGCTCAGGCCAGGGGGGTTTCGCTTTCTTT. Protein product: CSSSGQGGFAFF.

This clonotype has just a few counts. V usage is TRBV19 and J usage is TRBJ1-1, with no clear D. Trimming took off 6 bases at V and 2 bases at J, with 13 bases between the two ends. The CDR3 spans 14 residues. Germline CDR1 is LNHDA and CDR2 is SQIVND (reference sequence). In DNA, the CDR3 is TGTGCCAGTAGCACGTATTTGGGCAACACTGAAGCTTTCTTT. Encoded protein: CASSTYLGNTEAFF.

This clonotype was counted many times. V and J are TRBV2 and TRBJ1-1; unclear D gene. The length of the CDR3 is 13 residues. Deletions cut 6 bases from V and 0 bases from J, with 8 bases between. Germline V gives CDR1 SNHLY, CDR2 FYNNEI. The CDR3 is CASRDRVNTEAFF. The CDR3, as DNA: TGTGCCAGCAGGGACCGGGTGAACACTGAAGCTTTCTTT. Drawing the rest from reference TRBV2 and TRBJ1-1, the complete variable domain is EPEVTQTPSHQVTQMGQEVILRCVPISNHLYFYWYRQILGQKVEFLVSFYNNEISEKSEIFDDQFSVERPDGSNFTLKIRSTKLEDSAMYFCASRDRVNTEAFFGQGTRLTVV.

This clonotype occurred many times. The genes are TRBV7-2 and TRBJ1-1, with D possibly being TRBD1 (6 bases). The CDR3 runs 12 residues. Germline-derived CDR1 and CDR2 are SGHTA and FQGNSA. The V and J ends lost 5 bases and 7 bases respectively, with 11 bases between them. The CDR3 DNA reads TGTGCCAGCAGCCCACAGGGAAATGAAGCTTTCTTT. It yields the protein CASSPQGNEAFF.

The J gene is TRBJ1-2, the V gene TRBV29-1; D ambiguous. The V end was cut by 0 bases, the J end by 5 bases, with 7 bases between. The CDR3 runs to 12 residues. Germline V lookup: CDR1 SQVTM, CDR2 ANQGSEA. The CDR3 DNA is TGCAGCGTTGAAGATGGCGGTTATGGCTACACCTTC. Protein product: CSVEDGGYGYTF.

The CDR3 region is CASSPRSGISSYEQYF. CDR3 in DNA: TGTGCCAGCAGCCCCCGTAGCGGCATTAGCTCCTACGAGCAGTACTTC. The chain employs TRBV12-3 or TRBV12-4 and TRBJ2-7; TRBD2 might be the D (6 bases). V lost 6 bases, J lost 0 bases, and 18 bases lay in between. The CDR3 length is 16 residues.

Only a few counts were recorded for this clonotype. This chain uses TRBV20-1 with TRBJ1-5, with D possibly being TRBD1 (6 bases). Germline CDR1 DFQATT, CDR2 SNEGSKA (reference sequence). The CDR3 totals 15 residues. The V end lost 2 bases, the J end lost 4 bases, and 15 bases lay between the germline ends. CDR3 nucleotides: TGCAGTGCTAGAAAAGACGGGACACCGAATCAGCCCCAGCATTTT. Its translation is CSARKDGTPNQPQHF.

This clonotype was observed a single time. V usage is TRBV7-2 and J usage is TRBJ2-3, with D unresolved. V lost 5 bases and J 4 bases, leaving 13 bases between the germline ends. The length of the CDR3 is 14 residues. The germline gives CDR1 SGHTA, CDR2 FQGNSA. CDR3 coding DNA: TGTGCCAGCAGCCAGATGATCGCCCCAGATACGCAGTATTTT. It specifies CASSQMIAPDTQYF.

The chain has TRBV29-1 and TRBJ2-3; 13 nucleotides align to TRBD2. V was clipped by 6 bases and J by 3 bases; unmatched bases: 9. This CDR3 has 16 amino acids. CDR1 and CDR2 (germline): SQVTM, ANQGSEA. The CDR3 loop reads CSVAGLAGEGTDTQYF. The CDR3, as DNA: TGCAGCGTCGCCGGACTAGCGGGAGAGGGGACAGATACGCAGTATTTT.

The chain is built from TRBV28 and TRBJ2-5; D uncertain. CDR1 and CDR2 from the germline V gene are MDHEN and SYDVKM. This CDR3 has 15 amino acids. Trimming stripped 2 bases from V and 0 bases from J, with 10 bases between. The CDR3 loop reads CASSLRNLYQETQYF. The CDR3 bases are TGTGCCAGCAGTTTACGGAACTTGTACCAAGAGACCCAGTACTTC.

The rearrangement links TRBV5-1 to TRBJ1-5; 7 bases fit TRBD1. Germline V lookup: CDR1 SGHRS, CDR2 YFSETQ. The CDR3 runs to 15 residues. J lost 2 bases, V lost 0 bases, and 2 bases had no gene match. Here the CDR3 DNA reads TGCGCCAGCAGCTTGGAGGGGGCGCGCAATCAGCCCCAGCATTTT. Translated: CASSLEGARNQPQHF.

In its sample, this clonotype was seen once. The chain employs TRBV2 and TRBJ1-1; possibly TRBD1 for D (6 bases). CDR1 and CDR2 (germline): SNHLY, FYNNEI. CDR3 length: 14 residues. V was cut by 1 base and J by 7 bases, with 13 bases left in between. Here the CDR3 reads CASSEGRGVGEAFF. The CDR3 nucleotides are TGTGCCAGCAGTGAAGGCAGGGGCGTCGGTGAAGCTTTCTTT.